These 28 T cell receptor beta chains share one sample of origin, sequenced in a study of T cell repertoires in cytomegalovirus infection (dated 2019 in TCRdb). The instrument was an Illumina HiSeq 1500. TCRdb ran its own pipeline on the public reads, namely fastp trimming at Q25 and MiXCR clone calling, and kept in-frame beta chains. Each entry is one CDR3 protein sequence, shown with its most common DNA and genes. The sample table contains around 450,000 distinct CDR3 sequences; only one count was recorded for under 40% of them. Around 13% of the sample goes to the ten largest clones. The sample comprised PBMCs. These receptors all come from a human donor in good health (CMV status not recorded). Some clones in this sample may be carry-over from other donors' samples.

This clonotype was observed a single time. This rearrangement joins TRBV20-1 to TRBJ1-5; no firm D call. Germline-derived CDR1 and CDR2 are DFQATT and SNEGSKA (reference sequence). Trimming stripped 3 bases from V and 7 bases from J, with 16 bases between. The CDR3 length is 14 residues. The chain's CDR3 is CSASVANAQQPQHF. CDR3 nucleotide sequence: TGCAGTGCTAGCGTGGCCAATGCGCAGCAGCCCCAGCATTTT.

V is TRBV10-1 and J is TRBJ2-1; D is ambiguous. Trimming took off 1 base at V and 0 bases at J, with 7 bases between the two ends. The CDR3 consists of 15 residues. Germline values: CDR1 WNHNN, CDR2 SYGVQD (reference sequence). CDR3 nucleotides: TGCGCCAGCAGTGAGTACCCTAGCTCCTACAATGAGCAGTTCTTC. Encoded protein: CASSEYPSSYNEQFF.

This rearrangement joins TRBV19 to TRBJ2-2; D unresolved. This CDR3 spans 14 amino acids. Germline CDR1 LNHDA, CDR2 SQIVND (reference sequence). V lost 3 bases and J lost 5, with 10 bases in between. The chain's CDR3 is CASSMGTTTGELFF. The CDR3 DNA follows: TGTGCCAGTAGTATGGGAACAACTACCGGGGAGCTGTTTTTT.

This clonotype was recorded a few times. The chain employs TRBV7-9 and TRBJ1-1, with a weak D call TRBD1 (5 bases). The germline V gene encodes CDR1 SEHNR and CDR2 FQNEAQ (reference sequence). The length of the CDR3 is 15 residues. Trimming stripped 7 bases from V and 1 base from J, with 16 bases between. The CDR3 DNA reads as TGTGCCAGCACCCGGAATGGAGGGGCGAACACTGAAGCTTTCTTT. This sequence encodes CASTRNGGANTEAFF.

A word on this clonotype: Compared with germline, one end of the junction differs, possibly owing to a read error. V gene TRBV4-1 combines with J gene TRBJ1-1; D not certain. This CDR3 region has 16 residues. Germline assignment: CDR1 MGHRA and CDR2 YSYEKL. CDR3 DNA sequence: TGTGCCAGCAGCCCCCTAGGCTTCGGAGGGAACACTGAAGATTTCTTT. Residues: CASSPLGFGGNTEDFF.

In this sample, this clonotype turned up a few times. This sequence joins TRBV20-1 and TRBJ2-3; D may match TRBD1 or TRBD2 (5 bases each). This CDR3 contains 15 residues. The ends were cut back, 5 bases at V and 1 base at J, with 16 bases in the middle. Germline V lookup: CDR1 DFQATT, CDR2 SNEGSKA (reference sequence). CDR3 bases: TGCAGTGCTTGGATTACCCAGGGACGCACAGATACGCAGTATTTT. Protein product: CSAWITQGRTDTQYF.

In its sample, this clonotype was seen a few times. V is TRBV7-8 and J is TRBJ2-1; no reliable D call. This CDR3 contains 16 residues. The V gene's germline CDR1 is SGHVS and CDR2 FQNEAQ. Trimming stripped 7 bases from V and 4 bases from J, with 20 bases between. The CDR3 region has the DNA TGTGCCAGCATCGCTAATTGGCGGACCTCTTACAATGAGCAGTTCTTC. Its protein product is CASIANWRTSYNEQFF.

The rearrangement joins TRBV6-8 to TRBJ2-2; D gene ambiguous. The CDR3 sequence is 16 residues long. Germline V CDR1 and CDR2: MNHGY, SAAAGT. V lost 2 bases and J 0 bases, leaving 10 bases between the germline ends. The CDR3 DNA reads TGTGCCAGCAGTTACAGGGCAGCGACGAACACCGGGGAGCTGTTTTTT. Translated: CASSYRAATNTGELFF.

This clonotype was detected ten times or more. Here the CDR3 reads CASSEAWQISNEQFF. The CDR3 nucleotides are TGTGCCAGCAGTGAAGCGTGGCAGATTAGCAATGAGCAGTTCTTC. The chain joins TRBV2 to TRBJ2-1; the D is unclear. The CDR3 is made up of 15 amino acids. Trimming left V 0 bases short and J 6 bases short, with 12 bases between. CDR1 is SNHLY, CDR2 FYNNEI, per germline.

V usage is TRBV2 and J usage is TRBJ2-1; D might be TRBD1 (5 bases). Germline V CDR1 and CDR2: SNHLY, FYNNEI. Trimming removed 1 base at V and 3 bases at J, with 10 bases between. The CDR3 runs 15 residues. The CDR3 DNA reads as TGTGCCAGCAGTGAAGATGTACAGGACTACAATGAGCAGTTCTTC. It is translated as CASSEDVQDYNEQFF.

The CDR3 protein is CASSRTSGGTRSSYNEQFF. The CDR3 DNA follows: TGTGCCAGCAGTCGGACTAGCGGGGGGACCCGGAGCTCCTACAATGAGCAGTTCTTC. The chain is built from TRBV2 and TRBJ2-1; TRBD2 matches at 14 bases. The CDR3 is made up of 19 amino acids. V shed 5 bases, J shed 0 bases, and the junction held 9 bases outside the gene matches. The germline V gene has CDR1 SNHLY and CDR2 FYNNEI.

This rearrangement joins TRBV5-6 to TRBJ1-1; tentative D call: TRBD1 (5 bases). CDR3 length equals 15 residues. CDR1 SGHDT and CDR2 YYEEEE come from the germline V gene. Trimming removed 5 bases at V and 2 bases at J, with 16 bases between. CDR3 bases: TGTGCCAGCAGTCAAAGGGGTAATCTAAACACTGAAGCTTTCTTT. Its translation: CASSQRGNLNTEAFF.

The chain has TRBV7-9 and TRBJ2-7; D gene unclear. Trimming removed 5 bases at V and 2 bases at J, with 19 bases between. This CDR3 has 16 residues. Per the germline V gene, CDR1 is SEHNR and CDR2 is FQNEAQ (reference sequence). CDR3: CASSAFGWPTPYEQYF. CDR3 in DNA: TGTGCCAGCAGCGCATTTGGGTGGCCTACCCCCTACGAGCAGTACTTC.

A remark on this clonotype: The CDR3 carries no conserved terminal phenylalanine or tryptophan, so it likely arises from a read error. The chain recombines TRBV7-6 with TRBJ2-2, with 9 bases that match TRBD1. V lost 5 bases, J lost 4 bases, and 8 bases stayed unmatched. The CDR3 has 16 residues. Germline assignment: CDR1 SGHVS and CDR2 FNYEAQ. CDR3 sequence reads: CASSRVGTGLTGELFL. The CDR3 nucleotides read TGTGCCAGCAGCCGCGTAGGGACAGGGCTCACCGGGGAGCTGTTTTTG.

This chain uses TRBV5-1 with TRBJ1-2, with 7 bases identical to TRBD1. V was pared by 4 bases and J by 3 bases, with 9 bases of the junction left unmatched. CDR1 and CDR2 (germline): SGHRS, YFSETQ. The CDR3 is 15 amino acids. The CDR3 region is CASSVPGQTHYGYTF. Written as DNA, the CDR3 is TGCGCCAGCAGCGTACCGGGACAGACCCACTATGGCTACACCTTC.

A remark on this clonotype: Since no conserved phenylalanine or tryptophan closes the CDR3, a read error is the likely cause. Because the CDR3's place on the DNA is in doubt, the DNA is left out and the CDR3 is given as listed by TCRdb. This chain uses TRBV7-2 with TRBJ2-3; whether TRBD1, the table's D call, matches the DNA was not checked. The germline V gene has CDR1 SGHTA and CDR2 FQGNSA. From its first to its last residue, the CDR3 has 14 amino acids. The CDR3 loop is CASKPGANTETHYC.

J is TRBJ2-7 and V is TRBV11-2; weak D call: TRBD1 (6 bases). Trimming took 6 bases from V and 11 from J, leaving 17 bases between them. Germline CDR1 and CDR2: SGHAT and FQNNGV. There are 12 residues in the CDR3. The CDR3 DNA sequence: TGTGCCAGCAGGGGACGACAGGTAGTGGAGTACTTC. It yields the protein CASRGRQVVEYF.

The CDR3 loop is CASSMARENQPQHF. In nucleotides, the CDR3 is TGTGCCAGTAGTATGGCCAGGGAGAATCAGCCCCAGCATTTT. The V gene is TRBV19, the J gene TRBJ1-5; D perhaps matches TRBD1 (5 bases). The CDR3 spans 14 residues. V lost 3 bases and J 4 bases, leaving 10 bases between the germline ends. The germline V gene encodes CDR1 LNHDA and CDR2 SQIVND (reference sequence).

Only a few counts were recorded for this clonotype. V gene TRBV13 combines with J gene TRBJ2-3; TRBD2 matches 10 bases. Germline CDR1 reads PRHDT; CDR2 reads FYEKMQ (reference sequence). This CDR3 contains 16 residues. The junction had 12 bases not matched to a gene; V was cut back by 6 bases and J by 6 bases. This CDR3 is CASSQRGLAEVDTQYF. CDR3 bases: TGTGCCAGCAGTCAAAGAGGACTAGCGGAAGTGGATACGCAGTATTTT.

This clonotype has a count of ten or more. CDR3: CASSYDRYNEQFF. CDR3 in DNA: TGTGCCAGCAGCTACGACAGATACAATGAGCAGTTCTTC. The chain carries TRBV7-8 and TRBJ2-1; D is perhaps TRBD1 (5 bases). V gave up 4 bases and J gave up 4 bases, with 8 bases separating them. CDR1 is SGHVS, CDR2 FQNEAQ, per germline. This CDR3 has 13 amino acids.

The rearrangement uses TRBV20-1 and TRBJ1-6; 7 nucleotides match TRBD1. J lost 7 bases, V lost 7 bases, and 7 bases had no gene match. This CDR3 spans 13 amino acids. Germline-derived CDR1 and CDR2 are DFQATT and SNEGSKA (reference sequence). This CDR3 reads CSVDRVENSPLHF. Here the CDR3 DNA reads TGCAGTGTTGACAGGGTTGAGAATTCACCCCTCCACTTT.

This clonotype was seen many times. The chain uses TRBV4-1 and TRBJ2-5; TRBD1 matches 7 bases. The CDR3 contains 15 residues. Looked up from germline, CDR1 is MGHRA and CDR2 is YSYEKL. V dropped 6 bases and J dropped 2; count of bases not matched to a gene: 9. CDR3 DNA sequence: TGCGCCAGCAGTTCTAATACAGGGGATCAAGAGACCCAGTACTTC. Protein product: CASSSNTGDQETQYF.

In its sample, this clonotype was seen a few times. The chain couples TRBV24-1 to TRBJ2-1; D is undetermined. The CDR3 has 16 residues. V shed 1 base and J shed 0 bases, with 9 bases lying between them. Germline CDR1 and CDR2: KGHDR and SFDVKD. CDR3 DNA sequence: TGTGCCACCAGTGATTTCGGACGCAGCTCCTACAATGAGCAGTTCTTC. Translation gives CATSDFGRSSYNEQFF.

Remarks on this clonotype: Compared with germline, one end of the junction differs, possibly owing to a read error. This chain connects TRBV4-2 to TRBJ1-2, with D hard to call. CDR3 length: 15 amino acids. Germline loops: CDR1 LGHNA, CDR2 YNFKEQ. CDR3 sequence: CASSQDRGGFYGYSF. For the CDR3, the DNA is TGTGCCAGCAGCCAAGATAGAGGCGGCTTTTATGGCTACTCCTTC.

The V and J genes are TRBV19 and TRBJ1-3; D not certain. CDR1 is LNHDA and CDR2 is SQIVND in the germline V gene (reference sequence). V was cut by 3 bases and J by 3 bases, with 6 bases left in between. The CDR3 length is 13 residues. CDR3 sequence: CASSMQDGNTIYF. CDR3 nucleotide sequence: TGTGCCAGTAGTATGCAAGATGGAAACACCATATATTTT.

This chain links TRBV5-6 with TRBJ1-2, with D tentatively TRBD1 (5 bases). Germline V CDR1 and CDR2: SGHDT, YYEEEE. The CDR3 spans 16 residues. Trimming pared 0 bases from V and 0 bases from J, leaving 12 bases between. The CDR3 DNA reads as TGTGCCAGCAGCTTGGCCAGGACAATGACTAACTATGGCTACACCTTC. Residues: CASSLARTMTNYGYTF. Variable domain in full (rest from reference TRBV5-6 and TRBJ1-2): DAGVTQSPTHLIKTRGQQVTLRCSPKSGHDTVSWYQQALGQGPQFIFQYYEEEERQRGNFPDRFSGHQFPNYSSELNVNALLLGDSALYLCASSLARTMTNYGYTFGSGTRLTVV.

This clonotype occurred a few times. This chain connects TRBV20-1 to TRBJ2-7; TRBD1 agrees at 8 bases. Trimming removed 5 bases from V and 3 bases from J; junction bases left unmatched: 9. Germline CDR1 reads DFQATT; CDR2 reads SNEGSKA (reference sequence). CDR3 length: 14 residues. The CDR3 sequence is CSADQTGVVYEQYF. DNA for the CDR3: TGCAGTGCTGATCAGACAGGGGTTGTCTACGAGCAGTACTTC.

This clonotype was counted at least ten times. This rearrangement joins TRBV28 to TRBJ2-2, with 10 bases matching TRBD1. The ends lost 4 bases at V and 5 bases at J; junction bases unmatched: 4. The CDR3 spans 15 residues. From germline, CDR1 is MDHEN and CDR2 SYDVKM. For the CDR3, the DNA is TGTGCCAGCAGTTCCCGGGACAGGGGTACCGGGGAGCTGTTTTTT. It specifies CASSSRDRGTGELFF.